The 26 T cell receptor beta chains reported below all come from one sample, sequenced in a study of cytomegalovirus exposure and HLA in healthy donors. PCR involved 60 Vbeta and 13 Jbeta primers. Libraries were prepared by immunoSEQ multiplex PCR; TCRdb keeps only in-frame clonotypes and omits some of them. The data show over 100,000 clones, roughly 83% seen once. The sample was PBMCs. Receptors were obtained from a woman between 18 and 29 years old in good health and CMV-seropositive.

The chain recombines TRBV19 with TRBJ1-3; 8 nucleotides line up with TRBD1. After removal of 4 bases from V and 6 bases from J, the junction contained 8 bases not matched to a gene. Germline V gene sequence: CDR1 LNHDA, CDR2 SQIVND (reference sequence). The CDR3 consists of 15 residues. Here the CDR3 reads CASSRKTGEENTIYF. CDR3 in DNA: TGTGCCAGTAGTAGAAAGACAGGGGAAGAAAACACCATATATTTT.

The CDR3 DNA sequence: TGTGCCAGCAGCTCCGGGACAGGGTCTCTGAATGAAGCTTTCTTT. This translates into CASSSGTGSLNEAFF. The gene calls are TRBV11-2 and TRBJ1-1; 9 bases fit TRBD1. V lost 4 bases, J lost 7 bases, and 10 bases stayed unmatched. The V gene's germline CDR1 is SGHAT and CDR2 FQNNGV. The CDR3 is made up of 15 amino acids.

The chain combines TRBV6-1 with TRBJ2-7, with a tentative D call TRBD2 (5 bases). Germline V gene lookup returns CDR1 MNHNS and CDR2 SASEGT. V was cut by 10 bases and J by 0 bases, with 16 bases left in between. The CDR3 has 14 residues. DNA for the CDR3: TGTGCCACCCGGGATTCGCAAAGCTCCTACGAGCAGTACTTC. Its protein is CATRDSQSSYEQYF.

The chain employs TRBV5-6 and TRBJ2-1; a weak D match, TRBD2 (5 bases). Between the trimmed V and J ends, which lost 4 bases and 4 bases, there was a span of 9 bases. The germline gives CDR1 SGHDT, CDR2 YYEEEE. The CDR3 length is 13 residues. In nucleotides, the CDR3 is TGTGCCAGCAGCATCGGACTGTACAATGAGCAGTTCTTC. Translating it yields CASSIGLYNEQFF.

CDR3 amino acids: CASSQWQAGNTGELFF. In DNA, the CDR3 is TGCGCCAGCAGCCAATGGCAAGCGGGAAACACCGGGGAGCTGTTTTTT. J is TRBJ2-2 and V is TRBV4-1; 7 bases fit TRBD2. The CDR3 covers 16 residues. After removal of 2 bases from V and 2 bases from J, the junction contained 5 bases not matched to a gene. Per germline, CDR1 MGHRA and CDR2 YSYEKL.

This clone was seen once. The V gene is TRBV19, the J gene TRBJ1-1, with unresolved D. The ends were cut back, 5 bases at V and 1 base at J, with 17 bases in the middle. The germline V gene has CDR1 LNHDA and CDR2 SQIVND (reference sequence). The CDR3 has 16 amino acids. Here the CDR3 DNA reads TGTGCCAGTAGTGCCCCAAGAGAGGGAAGGAACACTGAAGCTTTCTTT. Its translation is CASSAPREGRNTEAFF. The whole variable domain, filled in from reference TRBV19 and TRBJ1-1, reads DGGITQSPKYLFRKEGQNVTLSCEQNLNHDAMYWYRQDPGQGLRLIYYSQIVNDFQKGDIAEGYSVSREKKESFPLTVTSAQKNPTAFYLCASSAPREGRNTEAFFGQGTRLTVV.

This chain links TRBV5-6 with TRBJ2-7; 11 nucleotides align to TRBD1. Trimming removed 4 bases from V and 5 bases from J; junction bases left unmatched: 11. CDR3 length: 16 residues. Germline V gives CDR1 SGHDT, CDR2 YYEEEE. The CDR3 sequence is CASSATGTGGRHEQYF. In nucleotides, the CDR3 is TGTGCCAGCAGCGCAACCGGGACAGGGGGTAGGCACGAGCAGTACTTC.

Note on this clone: An end of the junction does not agree with germline; a read error may underlie this. The chain couples TRBV2 to TRBJ2-3; TRBD2 agrees at 12 bases. The CDR3 loop spans 16 amino acids. From germline, CDR1 is SNHLY and CDR2 FYNNEI. The CDR3 reads CASGDGLAGFTDAQYF. Here the CDR3 DNA reads TGTGCCAGCGGGGATGGACTAGCGGGATTCACAGATGCGCAGTATTTT.

V is TRBV5-3 and J is TRBJ2-7; TRBD2 aligns across 8 bases. TRBV5-3 is known as an ORF, though its function is uncertain. The V gene end was trimmed by 3 bases and the J gene end by 2 bases; junction bases not matched to a gene: 7. The CDR3 covers 15 residues. The CDR3 here is CARSSGLADPYEQYF. Here the CDR3 DNA reads TGTGCCAGAAGCTCCGGACTAGCAGATCCCTACGAGCAGTACTTC.

The sample holds one count of this clone. This sequence joins TRBV28 and TRBJ2-7; 12 nucleotides match TRBD2. V shed 6 bases, J shed 5 bases, and the junction held 8 bases outside the gene matches. This CDR3 region has 15 residues. Germline CDR1 is MDHEN and CDR2 is SYDVKM. The CDR3 loop is CASSRTSGIRHEQYF. The CDR3 DNA reads TGTGCCAGCAGCCGGACTAGCGGGATCCGGCACGAGCAGTACTTC.

This clone was recorded a few times. This chain uses TRBV28 with TRBJ2-6, with a possible D match to TRBD2 (5 bases). V was cut by 5 bases and J by 3 bases, with 11 bases left in between. Germline V gives CDR1 MDHEN, CDR2 SYDVKM. This CDR3 has 15 residues. The CDR3 nucleotides read TGTGCCAGCAGTCCCGGGGTATTTGGGGCCAACGTCCTGACTTTC. This sequence encodes CASSPGVFGANVLTF. Together with reference TRBV28 and TRBJ2-6, the CDR3 gives the full variable domain: DVKVTQSSRYLVKRTGEKVFLECVQDMDHENMFWYRQDPGLGLRLIYFSYDVKMKEKGDIPEGYSVSREKKERFSLILESASTNQTSMYLCASSPGVFGANVLTFGAGSRLTVL.

The chain recombines TRBV7-8 with TRBJ2-7, with D unresolved. Trimming stripped 5 bases from V and 2 bases from J, with 16 bases between. This CDR3 contains 15 residues. Germline assignment: CDR1 SGHVS and CDR2 FQNEAQ. CDR3 loop: CASSVYRVRPYEQYF. CDR3 nucleotides: TGTGCCAGCAGCGTATACCGGGTTAGGCCCTACGAGCAGTACTTC.

The rearrangement joins TRBV25-1 to TRBJ1-4, with 10 bases identical to TRBD1. The germline V gene has CDR1 MGHDK and CDR2 SYGVNS. V lost 2 bases and J lost 6; bases outside the gene matches: 3. The length of the CDR3 is 15 residues. CDR3: CASSERGTGDEKLFF. CDR3 nucleotides: TGTGCCAGCAGTGAAAGGGGGACAGGGGATGAAAAACTGTTTTTT.

V gene TRBV5-6 combines with J gene TRBJ2-1, with 14 bases lining up with TRBD2. The V segment lost 4 bases and the J segment 10 bases; nucleotides outside the gene matches: 7. In germline, CDR1 is SGHDT, CDR2 YYEEEE. This CDR3 is built from 15 residues. The CDR3 region is CASSPTSGRAGEQFF. CDR3 DNA sequence: TGTGCCAGCAGCCCGACTAGCGGGAGGGCCGGAGAGCAGTTCTTC.

This clone was detected a few times. The chain recombines TRBV14 with TRBJ1-1, with D perhaps TRBD1 (5 bases). The germline V and J ends were trimmed by 2 bases and 0 bases, with 10 bases remaining between them. CDR3 length: 15 amino acids. CDR1 is SGHDN and CDR2 is FVKESK in the germline V gene. The CDR3 reads CASSQPGDLNTEAFF. CDR3 nucleotide sequence: TGTGCCAGCAGCCAACCGGGGGACTTGAACACTGAAGCTTTCTTT. The whole variable domain, remainder taken from reference TRBV14 and TRBJ1-1, is EAGVTQFPSHSVIEKGQTVTLRCDPISGHDNLYWYRRVMGKEIKFLLHFVKESKQDESGMPNNRFLAERTGGTYSTLKVQPAELEDSGVYFCASSQPGDLNTEAFFGQGTRLTVV.

This chain connects TRBV19 to TRBJ2-5; no reliable D call. Trimming took off 6 bases at V and 5 bases at J, with 13 bases between the two ends. Germline V gives CDR1 LNHDA, CDR2 SQIVND (reference sequence). CDR3 length: 13 amino acids. The CDR3 region is CASSSPNSETQYF. The DNA for the CDR3 is TGTGCCAGTAGCAGTCCCAATTCGGAGACCCAGTACTTC.

This clone was seen a single time. V is TRBV29-1 and J is TRBJ2-1, with unresolved D. The V gene lost 8 bases and the J gene lost 0 bases, with 11 bases spanning the gap. The CDR3 runs 13 residues. CDR1 is SQVTM and CDR2 is ANQGSEA in the germline V gene. The CDR3 spells CSLWLNSYNEQFF. CDR3 nucleotide sequence: TGCAGCCTCTGGCTTAACTCCTACAATGAGCAGTTCTTC.

This clone has a handful of counts. V usage is TRBV7-6 and J usage is TRBJ1-1; the D is unclear. The length of the CDR3 is 14 residues. Per the germline V gene, CDR1 is SGHVS and CDR2 is FNYEAQ. The germline V and J ends were trimmed by 3 bases and 1 base, with 9 bases remaining between them. CDR3 bases: TGTGCCAGCAGCTTTGGTGGAGCGAACACTGAAGCTTTCTTT. Translation: CASSFGGANTEAFF. The whole variable domain, filled in from reference TRBV7-6 and TRBJ1-1, reads GAGVSQSPRYKVTKRGQDVALRCDPISGHVSLYWYRQALGQGPEFLTYFNYEAQQDKSGLPNDRFSAERPEGSISTLTIQRTEQRDSAMYRCASSFGGANTEAFFGQGTRLTVV.

The CDR3 here is CATPGRAGGPYEQYF. The CDR3 region has the DNA TGTGCCACCCCGGGGAGAGCGGGAGGCCCCTACGAGCAGTACTTC. The V gene is TRBV15, the J gene TRBJ2-7; 9 bases agree with TRBD2. CDR1 and CDR2 (germline): LNHNV, YYDKDF (reference sequence). This CDR3 is built from 15 residues. V shed 8 bases and J 2 bases; nucleotides not matched to a gene: 10.

This chain joins TRBV10-3 and TRBJ1-2; 12 bases fit TRBD1. CDR1 and CDR2 from the germline V gene are ENHRY and SYGVKD. The V and J ends lost 6 bases and 3 bases, in that order; junction bases with no gene match: 8. The CDR3 totals 16 residues. CDR3 residues: CAISPGGTGGDYGYTF. Written as DNA, the CDR3 is TGTGCCATCAGCCCAGGGGGGACAGGGGGCGACTATGGCTACACCTTC.

CDR3 nucleotide sequence: TGTGCCAGCAGCTACCGAGGACTAGACGGAGGGGAGCTGTTTTTT. This codes for CASSYRGLDGGELFF. The chain links TRBV7-9 to TRBJ2-2, with TRBD2 matching 7 bases. The CDR3 has 15 residues. Germline values: CDR1 SEHNR, CDR2 FQNEAQ (reference sequence). V lost 4 bases, J lost 8 bases, and 10 bases stayed unmatched.

The rearrangement uses TRBV12-5 and TRBJ2-5; TRBD1 agrees at 10 bases. V gave up 6 bases and J gave up 4 bases; unmatched junction bases: 11. CDR3 size: 16 residues. Looked up from germline, CDR1 is LGHNT and CDR2 is FRNRAP. This chain's CDR3 is CASGPGTGVGGETQYF. The CDR3, as DNA: TGTGCTAGTGGACCCGGGACAGGGGTAGGAGGAGAGACCCAGTACTTC.

The chain has TRBV9 and TRBJ2-3; 10 nucleotides align to TRBD2. CDR3 length equals 19 residues. Germline V gene data show CDR1 as SGDLS and CDR2 as YYNGEE. Trimming at V came to 2 bases and at J to 0 bases, leaving 12 bases not matched to a gene. The CDR3 DNA is TGTGCCAGCAGCGTCCTACCGGGACTAGCGCGTCCTAGCACAGATACGCAGTATTTT. Encoded protein: CASSVLPGLARPSTDTQYF.

This sequence joins TRBV9 and TRBJ2-2, with TRBD2 matching 10 bases. The germline V gene encodes CDR1 SGDLS and CDR2 YYNGEE. CDR3 length: 19 amino acids. Trimming removed 0 bases from V and 5 bases from J; junction bases left unmatched: 13. DNA for the CDR3: TGTGCCAGCAGCGTAGGGCTTGGAGCGGGAGGGCCGGGGACCGGGGAGCTGTTTTTT. Protein product: CASSVGLGAGGPGTGELFF. The complete variable domain, with remaining parts taken from reference TRBV9 and TRBJ2-2, reads DSGVTQTPKHLITATGQRVTLRCSPRSGDLSVYWYQQSLDQGLQFLIQYYNGEERAKGNILERFSAQQFPDLHSELNLSSLELGDSALYFCASSVGLGAGGPGTGELFFGEGSRLTVL.

The rearrangement uses TRBV5-4 and TRBJ2-1; 16 bases are shared with TRBD2. Germline V CDR1 and CDR2: SGHNT, YYREEE (reference sequence). After removal of 4 bases from V and 5 bases from J, the junction contained 9 bases not matched to a gene. There are 18 residues in the CDR3. The DNA for the CDR3 is TGTGCCAGCAGCCCTGGGACTAGCGGGAGGGCCGGGAACAATGAGCAGTTCTTC. Translating it yields CASSPGTSGRAGNNEQFF.

This chain connects TRBV13 to TRBJ2-5, with D uncertain. The CDR3 has 13 amino acids. V was pared by 3 bases and J by 2 bases, with 7 bases between. Per the germline V gene, CDR1 is PRHDT and CDR2 is FYEKMQ (reference sequence). CDR3 bases: TGTGCCAGCAGCTTCCAGATTCAAGAGACCCAGTACTTC. Protein: CASSFQIQETQYF.